This TCR beta chain derives from a study of blood T cell repertoires in COVID-19. Study-wide background: Spain, Italy and the United States supplied samples that represented acute and convalescent COVID-19.

Germline CDR1 is SGHVS and CDR2 is FNYEAQ. V gave up 5 bases and J gave up 4 bases, with 16 bases separating them. This CDR3 region has 15 residues. The protocol was immunoSEQ multiplex PCR, while the TCRdb copy is restricted to in-frame clones and leaves out a portion. The sample comprises approximately 100,000 clones, 88% of which are singletons, and about 6.3% rests with the top ten. The sample taken for sequencing was peripheral blood. The V and J genes are TRBV7-6 and TRBJ2-3; tentatively, D is TRBD1 (6 bases). This TCR came from a woman aged 55 to 70 with acute or convalescent COVID-19. The CDR3 loop is CASSPRLGGPDTQYF. CDR3 nucleotide sequence: TGTGCCAGCAGCCCGAGGCTAGGGGGACCAGATACGCAGTATTTT.